The clone carrying this T cell receptor beta chain was recorded a few times. A much more abundant neighbour one base away suggests this may be a read error. What was amplified from RNA transcripts were TCR beta CDR3 regions. The HTBI primer set drove a first-round RT-PCR of the TCR CDR3. Via MiXCR, TCRdb re-called the multiplex PCR reads, giving one row per CDR3 protein. The sample shows around 450,000 distinct CDR3 sequences, about a sixth of them seen only once. This specimen belongs to a study of T cells in Graves' hyperthyroidism and ophthalmopathy. At the level of the study: Pretreatment peripheral blood was obtained at initial diagnosis.

V dropped 7 bases and J dropped 8; count of bases not matched to a gene: 10. The germline CDR1 and CDR2 sequences are LGHNT and FRNRAP. There are 15 residues in the CDR3. If no ophthalmopathy progression occurred within 18 months, Graves' hyperthyroidism was stable. Any patient presenting with uncontrolled infection, other autoimmune disease, pregnancy or lactation was left out. Source material: blood. This TCR was sampled from a woman between 18 and 30 years old with Graves' hyperthyroidism. The gene calls are TRBV12-5 and TRBJ2-1; 11 bases map to TRBD1. CDR3 coding DNA: TGTGCTAGTGCTGTGGGACAGGGGGGTAAGGATGAGCAGTTCTTC. The encoded protein is CASAVGQGGKDEQFF.